This is a list of T cell receptor beta chains from one sample in a study of shared clonotypes between healthy human individuals. Sequenced by immunoSEQ multiplex PCR; TCRdb stores in-frame clones only, minus some. In the table there are hundreds of thousands of clones, about 95% of which are singletons. The sample consisted of naive CD8+ T cells sorted from blood. The origin of the receptors is a woman under 40 in good health. Both conserved end residues are part of each CDR3. A D gene is named only where the DNA matches it firmly. Expanded clones get a size class; other rows say once, few or many, or leave the size out.

V: TRBV6-5
size: -
D: -
J: TRBJ2-5
DNA: TGTGCCAGCAGTTACTCTGGGTCGAAGGAGACCCAGTACTTC
CDR3: CASSYSGSKETQYF

V: TRBV4-1
size: -
D: -
J: TRBJ2-7
DNA: TGCGCCAGCAGCCAAACACAAGAAACCTACGAGCAGTACTTC
CDR3: CASSQTQETYEQYF

V: TRBV7-9
size: -
D: -
J: TRBJ2-1
DNA: TGTGCCAGCAGCTTATCCCAGCAGTTCTTC
CDR3: CASSLSQQFF

V: TRBV30
size: -
D: -
J: TRBJ2-7
DNA: TGTGCCTGGAGTGTTGGGGTGGAGCAGTACTTC
CDR3: CAWSVGVEQYF

V: TRBV7-9
size: -
D: TRBD2
J: TRBJ2-7
DNA: TGTGCCAGCAGCTTACCCCTAGCGGAAGAGCAGTACTTC
CDR3: CASSLPLAEEQYF

V: TRBV28
size: -
D: TRBD2
J: TRBJ2-1
DNA: TGTGCCAGCAGACCAACATCGAGCGGGAGCGGTGAGCAGTTCTTC
CDR3: CASRPTSSGSGEQFF

V: TRBV9
size: -
D: -
J: TRBJ2-4
DNA: TGTGCCAGCAGCGTAGGAGGGGATAACATTCAGTACTTC
CDR3: CASSVGGDNIQYF

V: TRBV6-5
size: few
D: TRBD1
J: TRBJ2-2
DNA: TGTGCCAGCAGTTACGGGACAGGGGACACCGGGGAGCTGTTTTTT
CDR3: CASSYGTGDTGELFF

V: TRBV13
size: -
D: -
J: TRBJ2-7
DNA: TGTGCCAGCAGCGGGCAGGGGCGCTCCTACGAGCAGTACTTC
CDR3: CASSGQGRSYEQYF

V: TRBV5-6
size: -
D: -
J: TRBJ2-1
DNA: TGTGCCAGCAGCTGGGGACCCTCCAATGAGCAGTTCTTC
CDR3: CASSWGPSNEQFF

V: TRBV28
size: -
D: -
J: TRBJ1-1
DNA: TGTGCCAGCAGGACAGACCTGAACACTGAAGCTTTCTTT
CDR3: CASRTDLNTEAFF

V: TRBV15
size: -
D: -
J: TRBJ2-7
DNA: TGTGCCACCAGCAGGGTGCGGGACGCAAACTCCTACGAGCAGTACTTC
CDR3: CATSRVRDANSYEQYF

V: TRBV10-3
size: -
D: -
J: TRBJ1-5
DNA: TGTGCCATCAGTGAGGACGGGGCCCTTAGCAATCAGCCCCAGCATTTT
CDR3: CAISEDGALSNQPQHF

V: TRBV27
size: -
D: TRBD1
J: TRBJ2-1
DNA: TGTGCCAGCAGTTCCGGGACAGGTATAGGTGAGCAGTTCTTC
CDR3: CASSSGTGIGEQFF

V: TRBV4-1
size: few
D: TRBD2
J: TRBJ2-7
DNA: TGCGCCAGCAGCCAACTAGCGGGAGGGCCCTACGAGCAGTACTTC
CDR3: CASSQLAGGPYEQYF

V: TRBV4-1
size: -
D: TRBD2
J: TRBJ2-3
DNA: TGCGCCAGCAGCCAAGGCGGGACTACTAGCACAGATACGCAGTATTTT
CDR3: CASSQGGTTSTDTQYF

V: TRBV2
size: -
D: TRBD2
J: TRBJ2-5
DNA: TGTGCCAGCAGGCTAGCGGGAGGTGGAAAGACCCAGTACTTC
CDR3: CASRLAGGGKTQYF

V: TRBV25-1
size: -
D: -
J: TRBJ2-7
DNA: TGTGCCAGCAGTGCTCGAGGAGCCTACGAGCAGTACTTC
CDR3: CASSARGAYEQYF

V: TRBV27
size: -
D: TRBD2
J: TRBJ2-3
DNA: TGTGCCAGCATCCGACTAGCGGGAGCGTCTAGGGGAACAGATACGCAGTATTTT
CDR3: CASIRLAGASRGTDTQYF

V: TRBV18
size: -
D: TRBD1
J: TRBJ2-7
DNA: TGTGCCAGCTCACCACCCGGGACAGGGGGATACGAGCAGTACTTC
CDR3: CASSPPGTGGYEQYF

V: TRBV27
size: -
D: TRBD1
J: TRBJ1-1
DNA: TGTGCCAGCAGTTTATTTTCAGGGGGTCGTGAAGCTTTCTTT
CDR3: CASSLFSGGREAFF

V: TRBV5-1
size: once
D: TRBD1
J: TRBJ1-4
DNA: TGCGCCAGCAGCTCCGGGACAGCTTATAATGAAAAACTGTTTTTT
CDR3: CASSSGTAYNEKLFF

V: TRBV19
size: -
D: TRBD2
J: TRBJ2-5
DNA: TGTGCCAGTAGTATAGATCTTGGCGGAGGGGAGTGGCTAGCGGGAGTAAAGACCCAGTACTTC
CDR3: CASSIDLGGGEWLAGVKTQYF

V: TRBV29-1
size: -
D: -
J: TRBJ1-2
DNA: TGCAGCGTTGAGGACGGCTATGGCTACACCTTC
CDR3: CSVEDGYGYTF

V: TRBV5-4
size: -
D: -
J: TRBJ1-1
DNA: TGTGCCAGCAGCTCGAAGGACAGTTTGTACGGCACTGAAGCTTTCTTT
CDR3: CASSSKDSLYGTEAFF

V: TRBV27
size: -
D: TRBD1
J: TRBJ2-7
DNA: TGTGCCAGCGGCCCGGGACAGGGACGCGACGAGCAGTACTTC
CDR3: CASGPGQGRDEQYF

V: TRBV28
size: once
D: -
J: TRBJ2-5
DNA: TGTGCCAGCAGTCCCTACCGCACTGCCCTTGGGACCCAGTACTTC
CDR3: CASSPYRTALGTQYF

V: TRBV14
size: -
D: -
J: TRBJ2-3
DNA: TGTGCCAGCAGTATAAAGGGGTGGTCAGATACGCAGTATTTT
CDR3: CASSIKGWSDTQYF

V: TRBV6-6
size: -
D: TRBD2
J: TRBJ2-1
DNA: TGTGCCAGCAGTTACTCTGGCTCTAGCGGTCACAATGAGCAGTTCTTC
CDR3: CASSYSGSSGHNEQFF

V: TRBV29-1
size: -
D: TRBD1
J: TRBJ2-7
DNA: TGCAGCGTTGTGGGACAGTCCTACGAGCAGTACTTC
CDR3: CSVVGQSYEQYF

V: TRBV13
size: -
D: TRBD1
J: TRBJ1-2
DNA: TGTGCCAGCAGCCACGGGACAGCTTATGGCTACACCTTC
CDR3: CASSHGTAYGYTF

V: TRBV5-1
size: -
D: TRBD1
J: TRBJ1-1
DNA: TGCGCCAGCAGCTGGAACAACCAAGGGGGCGCGAACACTGAAGCTTTCTTT
CDR3: CASSWNNQGGANTEAFF

V: TRBV5-8
size: -
D: TRBD1
J: TRBJ2-7
DNA: TGTGCCAGCAGTTACAGCTCCGGGACAGGGTCCTACGAGCAGTACTTC
CDR3: CASSYSSGTGSYEQYF

V: TRBV28
size: -
D: -
J: TRBJ2-1
DNA: TGTGCCAGCAGTTTCAGGAATGAGCAGTTCTTC
CDR3: CASSFRNEQFF

V: TRBV11-2
size: -
D: -
J: TRBJ2-7
DNA: TGTGCCAGCAGCGAAGATACGGTTTACGAGCAGTACTTC
CDR3: CASSEDTVYEQYF

V: TRBV7-2
size: -
D: TRBD2
J: TRBJ2-3
DNA: TGTGCCAGCAGCTTAGTGCTAGCGGGAGTGGAAGATACGCAGTATTTT
CDR3: CASSLVLAGVEDTQYF

V: TRBV7-9
size: -
D: -
J: TRBJ2-7
DNA: TGTGCCAGCCGCCCTCCGAACCGGGCTGGCTACGAGCAGTACTTC
CDR3: CASRPPNRAGYEQYF

V: TRBV11-2
size: -
D: TRBD2
J: TRBJ2-1
DNA: TGTGCCAGCAGCTATAGCGGGAGGGCCAATGAGCAGTTCTTC
CDR3: CASSYSGRANEQFF

V: TRBV6-5
size: -
D: -
J: TRBJ2-5
DNA: TGTGCCAGCAGCACATTCATGGGAGGCCAAGAGACCCAGTACTTC
CDR3: CASSTFMGGQETQYF

V: TRBV9
size: -
D: -
J: TRBJ2-1
DNA: TGTGCCAGCAGCGCTCTTAGCGGAAGCTCCTACAATGAGCAGTTCTTC
CDR3: CASSALSGSSYNEQFF